The entry below gives a single TCR beta chain sequence along with its context. This sample is part of a study of blood T cell repertoires in COVID-19. The V end was cut by 6 bases, the J end by 2 bases, with 11 bases between. The CDR3 runs to 13 residues. In germline, CDR1 is MNHNY, CDR2 SVGAGI (reference sequence). Produced via immunoSEQ multiplex PCR; TCRdb's table is partial and in-frame only. In the table there are 70,000 to 90,000 clones, almost 85% of which are singletons. The rearrangement links TRBV6-6 to TRBJ2-7; weak D call: TRBD1 (7 bases). Sequenced material: peripheral blood. The clonotype originates from a middle-aged man with COVID-19, enrolled during active disease. The CDR3 region is CASSPGGTYEQYF. In DNA form, the CDR3 reads TGTGCCAGCAGCCCAGGGGGGACCTACGAGCAGTACTTC.